This T cell receptor beta chain was recovered during a study of cytomegalovirus exposure and HLA in healthy donors. Findings and limits, study-wide: Rates of TCR association differed by HLA locus in a later analysis, with DRB1 highest and HLA-C lowest. In a later analysis, HLA-associated beta chains showed higher expansion and lower generation probabilities than comparable chains.

Germline V gives CDR1 SGHRS, CDR2 YFSETQ. Trimming took off 0 bases at V and 7 bases at J, with 13 bases between the two ends. This CDR3 has 15 residues. Use of 60 Vbeta and 13 Jbeta primers characterized the PCR. The protocol was immunoSEQ multiplex PCR, while the TCRdb copy is restricted to in-frame clones and leaves out a portion. The profile shows 50,000 or so clones, about three quarters of them singletons. As for this clone: Its antigen is not identified.

The chain carries TRBV5-1 and TRBJ1-4, with unresolved D. The sequence was obtained from a man younger than 35 in good health and CMV-seronegative. Sequenced sample: PBMCs. In DNA, the CDR3 is TGCGCCAGCAGCTTGGAACCGAGCCGGGGTGAAAAACTGTTTTTT. Encoded protein: CASSLEPSRGEKLFF.